Presented here are 11 T cell receptor beta chains from one specimen sequenced in a study of blood T cells in healthy people across ages. A sample-barcoded 5' primer and a J-beta primer mix were used in a second PCR of about 6 to 12 cycles. TCRdb used MiXCR to reprocess the 5' RACE reads, holding one entry per CDR3 protein. The table shows 550,000 to 700,000 distinct CDR3 sequences, with 25% to 30% occurring only once. The sequencing sample was made of blood. The receptor source for this set is a woman in her seventies in good health.

On this clonotype itself: One junction end disagrees with the germline gene, perhaps due to a read error. V is TRBV20-1 and J is TRBJ1-5, with 9 bases lining up with TRBD1. The germline CDR1 and CDR2 sequences are DFQATT and SNEGSKA (reference sequence). This CDR3 has 13 residues. DNA for the CDR3: TGCAGTGCTGGGGGACAGGGACATCAGCTCCAGCATTTT. Protein: CSAGGQGHQLQHF.

The genes are TRBV6-2 or TRBV6-3 and TRBJ2-5, with D perhaps being TRBD1 or TRBD2 (5 bases each). The CDR3 covers 15 residues. CDR1 and CDR2 (germline): MNHEY, SVGEGT. Trimming stripped 4 bases from V and 4 bases from J, with 16 bases between. The CDR3 spells CASSSPGGARETQYF. CDR3 sequence (DNA): TGTGCCAGCAGTTCCCCTGGGGGAGCCCGAGAGACCCAGTACTTC.

This clonotype was found a few times. The CDR3 coding sequence is TGCGCCAGCAGCCCCCGGGGGGTCAATGAGCAGTTCTTC. Protein: CASSPRGVNEQFF. The chain recombines TRBV5-1 with TRBJ2-1; 7 bases match TRBD2. The germline V gene encodes CDR1 SGHRS and CDR2 YFSETQ. Unmatched junction bases numbered 4, after V lost 4 bases and J lost 6 bases. This CDR3 comprises 13 residues. Full variable domain (rest looked up from reference TRBV5-1 and TRBJ2-1): KAGVTQTPRYLIKTRGQQVTLSCSPISGHRSVSWYQQTPGQGLQFLFEYFSETQRNKGNFPGRFSGRQFSNSRSEMNVSTLELGDSALYLCASSPRGVNEQFFGPGTRLTVL.

The chain joins TRBV12-5 to TRBJ1-1; TRBD1 matches at 8 bases. The CDR3 totals 13 residues. Looked up from germline, CDR1 is LGHNT and CDR2 is FRNRAP. V shed 5 bases, J shed 6 bases, and the junction held 5 bases outside the gene matches. The CDR3 region has the DNA TGTGCTAGTGGTCCTCAGACAGGGGCTGAAGCTTTCTTT. This sequence encodes CASGPQTGAEAFF.

The chain uses TRBV9 and TRBJ2-6, with a weak D call TRBD1 (6 bases). The CDR3 is 15 amino acids. Germline V gives CDR1 SGDLS, CDR2 YYNGEE. V dropped 4 bases and J dropped 4 bases, with 12 bases sitting between them. CDR3 protein: CASSPGDAGANVLTF. CDR3 nucleotide sequence: TGTGCCAGCAGCCCAGGGGATGCCGGGGCCAACGTCCTGACTTTC.

This clonotype was seen a few times. The genes are TRBV29-1 and TRBJ2-1; 10 bases align to TRBD1. The CDR3 has 13 amino acids. Per the germline V gene, CDR1 is SQVTM and CDR2 is ANQGSEA. The junction had 7 bases not matched to a gene; V was cut back by 5 bases and J by 9 bases. Here the CDR3 DNA reads TGCAGCGTTTCCGGGACAGGGGTTGGTGAGCAGTTCTTC. Translating gives CSVSGTGVGEQFF.

This clonotype was seen more than once but under ten times. This sequence joins TRBV4-3 and TRBJ2-5; 13 bases match TRBD2. CDR3 length: 17 amino acids. Looked up from germline, CDR1 is LGHNA and CDR2 is YSLEER. V lost 1 base, J lost 4 bases, and 6 bases stayed unmatched. CDR3 amino acids: CASSQVWTSGGLETQYF. The CDR3 region has the DNA TGCGCCAGCAGCCAAGTCTGGACTAGCGGGGGACTAGAGACCCAGTACTTC.

The chain employs TRBV7-2 and TRBJ2-5; D is unclear. TRBJ2-7 explains the end of the DNA better; the J call may be wrong. This CDR3 contains 15 residues. Germline V CDR1 and CDR2: SGHTA, FQGNSA. The CDR3 DNA is TGTGCCAGCAGCTTAGCATATGGATCTTGGTACGAGCAGTACTTC. This translates into CASSLAYGSWYEQYF.

A remark on this clonotype: One junction end does not reproduce the germline sequence, and a read error may be involved. The rearrangement joins TRBV9 to TRBJ1-1; TRBD1 matches at 9 bases. Germline lookup yields CDR1 SGDLS and CDR2 YYNGEE. This CDR3 contains 16 residues. The CDR3 bases are TGTGCCAGCAGCGGTGGACAGGGGCAATTTAAGACTGAGGCTTTCTTT. Translated, it gives CASSGGQGQFKTEAFF.

This clonotype was seen a few times. Germline is not matched at one junction end, which may reflect a read error. V usage is TRBV7-7 and J usage is TRBJ2-2; no clear D gene. This CDR3 region has 14 residues. The V gene's germline CDR1 is SSHAT and CDR2 FNYEAQ (reference sequence). CDR3 in amino acids: CASSLDHNTGELFF. CDR3 in DNA: TGTGCTAGCAGCTTAGATCACAACACCGGGGAGCTGTTTTTT.

The chain has TRBV7-9 and TRBJ1-2; 8 nucleotides agree with TRBD1. The CDR3 has 18 residues. Germline V lookup: CDR1 SEHNR, CDR2 FQNEAQ (reference sequence). V shed 5 bases, J shed 1 base, and the junction held 15 bases outside the gene matches. The CDR3 region has the DNA TGTGCCAGCAGCCCATATAAGAGGACAGGGAAGGGTAACTATGGCTACACCTTC. This translates into CASSPYKRTGKGNYGYTF.